This T cell receptor beta chain appears in the sequencing data of a study of T cells in localized non-small cell lung cancer. Study-wide points: Adjacent lung tissue had a median about 57 of the top 100 clones found in the tumor.

The sample holds one count of this clone. The antigen remains unidentified. Sequencing was performed with immunoSEQ multiplex PCR; in TCRdb, only in-frame clones are kept and a portion is missing. This table holds about 72,000 clones, roughly 86% found once. This CDR3 is built from 13 residues. Germline values: CDR1 LNHDA, CDR2 SQIVND (reference sequence). Trimming removed 5 bases at V and 9 bases at J, with 14 bases between. The clonotype comes from a female donor at least 60 years old with stage I lung adenocarcinoma. This specimen was peripheral blood, taken before any cancer treatment. The J gene is TRBJ1-5, the V gene TRBV19; TRBD1 is a possible D gene (6 bases). CDR3 nucleotide sequence: TGTGCCAGTAGTGTTTGGACAGCGGGGCCCCAGCATTTT. Translating gives CASSVWTAGPQHF.